The source of this TCR beta chain is a study of PD-1 blockade in classical Hodgkin lymphoma. Study-wide findings and caveats: Patients with an early start, nivolumab under 1 year after ASCT, were excluded. A reduction in baseline TCR diversity was reportedly seen in newly diagnosed patients relative to healthy donors. Complete responders showed a baseline diversity that resembled the diversity of newly diagnosed patients.

With regard to this clone: Its antigen is unknown.

Germline V gene lookup returns CDR1 SQVTM and CDR2 ANQGSEA. V was pared by 7 bases and J by 0 bases, with 4 bases of the junction left unmatched. The CDR3 extends over 13 amino acids. Repertoires were generated with immunoSEQ multiplex PCR, while TCRdb's copy carries only in-frame clones and drops some. Altogether about 46,000 clones are present, around 74% being singletons, with the ten largest covering around 12%. Documented time point: cycle 4 day 1 (C4D1), after more than 5 weeks of nivolumab. Brentuximab vedotin exposure varied, and every patient relapsed after autologous stem cell transplantation.

The chain links TRBV29-1 to TRBJ1-2; 8 bases map to TRBD1. The clonotype originates from a human donor with classical Hodgkin lymphoma. The starting material was peripheral blood mononuclear cells (PBMCs), obtained before the fourth cycle of nivolumab. The CDR3 is CSARQGTNYGYTF. Written as DNA, the CDR3 is TGCAGCGCTCGACAGGGGACTAACTATGGCTACACCTTC.